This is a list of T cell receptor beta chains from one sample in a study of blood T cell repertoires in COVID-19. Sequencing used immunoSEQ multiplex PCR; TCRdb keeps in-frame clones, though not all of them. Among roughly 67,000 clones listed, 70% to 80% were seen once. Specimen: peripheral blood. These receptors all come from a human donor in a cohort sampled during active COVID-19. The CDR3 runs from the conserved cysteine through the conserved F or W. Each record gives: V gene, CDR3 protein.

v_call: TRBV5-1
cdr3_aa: CASSKGLAGGQETQYF

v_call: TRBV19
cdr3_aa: CASSRGLAGDQETQYF

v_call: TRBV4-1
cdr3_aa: CASSRQGDSYNEQFF

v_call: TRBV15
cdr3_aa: CATSRGEAGKETQYF

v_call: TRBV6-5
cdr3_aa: CASVMGLAGVEVF

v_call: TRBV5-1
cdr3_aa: CASSLDGTTIYEQYF

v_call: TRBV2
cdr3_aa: CASSVGLWGEQFF

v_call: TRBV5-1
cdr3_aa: CASSLVRADGELFF

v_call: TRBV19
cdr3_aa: CASSLYLGGYNEQFF

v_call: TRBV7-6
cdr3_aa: CASSPDLAGPSTDTQYF

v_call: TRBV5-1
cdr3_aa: CASSLDPSGSSEQYF

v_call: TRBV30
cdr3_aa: CAWSVSGNVLTF

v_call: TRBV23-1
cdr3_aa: CASSQPGQGGETQYF

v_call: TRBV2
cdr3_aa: CASRWGGASDTQYF

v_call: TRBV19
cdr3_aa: CASSIWADNSNQPQHF

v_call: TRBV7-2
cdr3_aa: CASSLERDFPRPQHF

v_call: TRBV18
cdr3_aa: CASSPPAAGSYMNTEAFF

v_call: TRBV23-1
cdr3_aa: CASLPGLDTQYF

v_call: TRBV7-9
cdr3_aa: CASSSSGRNYNEQFF

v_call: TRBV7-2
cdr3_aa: CASSLVGDSTDTQYF

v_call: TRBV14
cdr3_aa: CASSQRDRDNEQFF

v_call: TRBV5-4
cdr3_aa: CASSPTWTGVDTGELFF

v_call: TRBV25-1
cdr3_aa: CASSFGKNTEAFF

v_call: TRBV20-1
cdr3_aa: CSASTGADYGYTF

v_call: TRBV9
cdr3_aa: CASSQGQGEDQPQHF

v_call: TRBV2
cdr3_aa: CASSESAGNYGYTF

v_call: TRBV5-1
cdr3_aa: CASSLGPITTSRELFF

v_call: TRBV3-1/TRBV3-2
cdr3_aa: CASSPTGGRDEQYF

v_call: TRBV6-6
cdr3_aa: CASSRQEKLFF

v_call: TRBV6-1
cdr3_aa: CASSEGANRGTGELFF

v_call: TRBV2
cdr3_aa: CASSDRPGAGEQFF

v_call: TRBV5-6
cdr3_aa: CASSPTLAGGLDTQYF

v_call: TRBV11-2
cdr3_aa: CASSLDVTARDIQYF

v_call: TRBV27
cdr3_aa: CASRTDRVNTEAFF

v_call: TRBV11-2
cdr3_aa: CASSSRSLLRDRSGYGYTF

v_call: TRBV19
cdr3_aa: CASSKGTGGRETQYF

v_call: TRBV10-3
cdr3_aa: CAISEGQGNTGELFF

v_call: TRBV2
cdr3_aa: CASTGGSVRSDIQYF

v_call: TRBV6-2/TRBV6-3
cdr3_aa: CASSWGTLSEAFF

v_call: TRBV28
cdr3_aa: CASAVRGAAGNTIYF

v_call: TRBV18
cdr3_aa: CASSPPTSGPGGAKNIQYF

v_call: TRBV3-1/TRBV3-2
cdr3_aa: CASSQDPGHSYEQYF

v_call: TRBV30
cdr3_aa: CAWSGGPADTQYF

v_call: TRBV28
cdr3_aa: CASSGRGSPLHF

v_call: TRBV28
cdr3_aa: CASSLPGQARYF

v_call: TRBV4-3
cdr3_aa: CASSQDGQGYGYTF

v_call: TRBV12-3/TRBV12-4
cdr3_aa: CASSWTGYEQYF

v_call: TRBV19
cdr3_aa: CASGGTGPYEQYF

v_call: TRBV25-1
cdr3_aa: CASTRSGQGGTGELFF

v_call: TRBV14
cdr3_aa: CASSRTSGYQETQYF

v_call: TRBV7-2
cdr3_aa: CASSFQGNLAYEQYF

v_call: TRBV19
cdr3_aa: CASSTPGGPQGEKLFF

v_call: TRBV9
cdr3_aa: CASSVDGTNSYEQYF

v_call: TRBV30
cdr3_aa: CAWGVAAGNTIYF

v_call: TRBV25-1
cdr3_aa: CASSAIQGARDNSPLHF

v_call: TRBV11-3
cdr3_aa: CASSFWDRGHEQYF

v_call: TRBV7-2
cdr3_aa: CASSYSGTTKETQYF

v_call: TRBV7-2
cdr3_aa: CASRQGEADTQYF